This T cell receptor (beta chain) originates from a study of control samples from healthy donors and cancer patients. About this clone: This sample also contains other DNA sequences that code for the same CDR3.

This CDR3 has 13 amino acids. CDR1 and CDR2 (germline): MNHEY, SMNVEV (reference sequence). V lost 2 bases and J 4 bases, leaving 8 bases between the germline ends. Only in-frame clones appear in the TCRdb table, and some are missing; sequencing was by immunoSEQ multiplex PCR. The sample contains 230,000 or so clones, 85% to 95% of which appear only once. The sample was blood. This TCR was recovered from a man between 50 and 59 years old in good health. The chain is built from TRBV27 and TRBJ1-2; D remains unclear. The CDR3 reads CASSLDRTYGYTF. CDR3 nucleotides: TGTGCCAGCAGTTTAGATAGGACCTATGGCTACACCTTC.